The sample holds many counts of the clone carrying this TCR beta chain. Its specificity is unknown. The CDR3 has 20 residues. V gave up 6 bases and J gave up 6 bases, with 33 bases separating them. CDR1 is LNHDA and CDR2 is SQIVND in the germline V gene (reference sequence). The sample is drawn from a study of T cell repertoires in cytomegalovirus infection. General study findings and limits: What dominated the ex vivo response were HLA-C-restricted CMV-specific TCR beta clonotypes.

TCRdb reprocessed the reads with MiXCR, giving one entry per CDR3 protein. The data contain around 74,000 distinct CDR3 sequences, 3% to 4.5% of them seen just once; the ten biggest clones take up less than 5%. J is TRBJ2-4 and V is TRBV19, with D possibly matching TRBD1 (7 bases). This clonotype was obtained from a human donor in good health (CMV status not recorded). Some clones in this sample may be carry-over from other donors' samples. The sequenced sample was PBMCs. CDR3 nucleotides: TGTGCCAGTAGATCGGATGACGACAGGGAGGCGTCTAACCCAAGAAACATTCAGTACTTC. Translated: CASRSDDDREASNPRNIQYF.